This T cell receptor beta chain was sequenced for a study of beta chain features in type 1 diabetes. Points from the study as a whole: There was a moderate but significant shortening of TCRB CDR3s in all four CD4+ subsets of Type 1 diabetes patients.

With 4 bases removed from V and 4 bases from J, the gap between germline ends came to 11 bases. CDR3 length equals 13 residues. Germline V lookup: CDR1 SGHNT, CDR2 YYREEE (reference sequence). Isolated RNA was reverse transcribed in full, so expressed TCRB transcripts were sequenced. The table came from immunoSEQ multiplex PCR; TCRdb's copy has only in-frame clones and leaves some out. The data hold under 300,000 clones, with under 13% observed a single time. This clone occurred a few times. Its antigen is currently unknown. The sample was naive CD4+ T cells from blood. This chain joins TRBV5-4 and TRBJ1-2, with D perhaps matching TRBD1 (5 bases). This TCR was sampled from a man aged 30-40 years with type 1 diabetes. CDR3: CASSLTAIYGYTF. The CDR3 nucleotides read TGTGCCAGCAGCCTGACAGCCATCTATGGCTACACCTTC. Together with reference TRBV5-4 and TRBJ1-2, the CDR3 gives the full variable domain: ETGVTQSPTHLIKTRGQQVTLRCSSQSGHNTVSWYQQALGQGPQFIFQYYREEENGRGNFPPRFSGLQFPNYSSELNVNALELDDSALYLCASSLTAIYGYTFGSGTRLTVV.